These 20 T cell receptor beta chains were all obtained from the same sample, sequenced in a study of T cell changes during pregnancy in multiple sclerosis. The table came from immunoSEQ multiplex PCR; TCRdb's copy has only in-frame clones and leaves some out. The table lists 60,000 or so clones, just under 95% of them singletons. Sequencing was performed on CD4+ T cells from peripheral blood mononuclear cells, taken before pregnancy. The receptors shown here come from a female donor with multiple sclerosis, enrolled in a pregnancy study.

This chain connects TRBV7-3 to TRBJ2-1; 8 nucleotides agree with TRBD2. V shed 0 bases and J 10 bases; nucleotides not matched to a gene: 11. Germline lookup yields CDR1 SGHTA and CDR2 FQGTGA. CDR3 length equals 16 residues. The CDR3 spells CASSLTGTRGGGEQFF. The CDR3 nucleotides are TGTGCCAGCAGCTTAACCGGGACTAGGGGTGGGGGGGAGCAGTTCTTC.

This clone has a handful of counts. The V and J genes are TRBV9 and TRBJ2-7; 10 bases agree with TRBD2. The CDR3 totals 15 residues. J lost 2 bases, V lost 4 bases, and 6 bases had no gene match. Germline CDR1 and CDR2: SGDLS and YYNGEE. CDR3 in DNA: TGTGCCAGCAGCCCCCGGACTAGCGGACCCTACGAGCAGTACTTC. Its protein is CASSPRTSGPYEQYF.

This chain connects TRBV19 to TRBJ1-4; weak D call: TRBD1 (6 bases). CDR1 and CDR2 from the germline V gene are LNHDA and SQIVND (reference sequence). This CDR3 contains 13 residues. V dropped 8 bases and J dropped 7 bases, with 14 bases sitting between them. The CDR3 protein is CASRGQSGEKLFF. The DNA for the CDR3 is TGTGCCAGTCGTGGACAGAGCGGTGAAAAACTGTTTTTT. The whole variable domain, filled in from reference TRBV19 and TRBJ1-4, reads DGGITQSPKYLFRKEGQNVTLSCEQNLNHDAMYWYRQDPGQGLRLIYYSQIVNDFQKGDIAEGYSVSREKKESFPLTVTSAQKNPTAFYLCASRGQSGEKLFFGSGTQLSVL.

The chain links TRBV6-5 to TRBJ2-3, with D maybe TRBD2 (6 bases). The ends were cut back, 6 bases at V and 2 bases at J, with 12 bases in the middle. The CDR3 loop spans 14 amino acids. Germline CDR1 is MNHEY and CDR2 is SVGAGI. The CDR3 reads CASRATSFTDTQYF. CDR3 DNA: TGTGCCAGCAGGGCGACTAGTTTCACAGATACGCAGTATTTT.

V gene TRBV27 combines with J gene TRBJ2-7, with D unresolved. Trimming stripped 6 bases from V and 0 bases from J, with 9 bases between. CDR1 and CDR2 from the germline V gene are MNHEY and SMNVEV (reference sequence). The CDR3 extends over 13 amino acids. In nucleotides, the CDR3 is TGTGCCAGCAGCCCACTGAGCTCCTACGAGCAGTACTTC. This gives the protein CASSPLSSYEQYF.

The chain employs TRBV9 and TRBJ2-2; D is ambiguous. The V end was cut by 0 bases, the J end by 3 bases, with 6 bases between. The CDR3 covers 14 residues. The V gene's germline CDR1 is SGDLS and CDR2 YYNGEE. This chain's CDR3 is CASSVGQYTGELFF. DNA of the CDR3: TGTGCCAGCAGCGTAGGGCAGTACACCGGGGAGCTGTTTTTT.

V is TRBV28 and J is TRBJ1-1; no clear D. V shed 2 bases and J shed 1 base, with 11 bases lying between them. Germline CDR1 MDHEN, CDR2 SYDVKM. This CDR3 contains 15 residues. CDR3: CASSLPVKKNTEAFF. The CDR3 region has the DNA TGTGCCAGCAGTTTACCGGTAAAGAAGAACACTGAAGCTTTCTTT.

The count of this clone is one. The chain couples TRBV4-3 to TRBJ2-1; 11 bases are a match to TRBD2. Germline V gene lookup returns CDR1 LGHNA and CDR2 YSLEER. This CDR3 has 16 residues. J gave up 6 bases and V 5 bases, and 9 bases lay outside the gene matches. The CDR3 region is CASSLDTSGSFNEQFF. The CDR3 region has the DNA TGCGCCAGCAGCTTAGACACTAGCGGGAGTTTCAATGAGCAGTTCTTC.

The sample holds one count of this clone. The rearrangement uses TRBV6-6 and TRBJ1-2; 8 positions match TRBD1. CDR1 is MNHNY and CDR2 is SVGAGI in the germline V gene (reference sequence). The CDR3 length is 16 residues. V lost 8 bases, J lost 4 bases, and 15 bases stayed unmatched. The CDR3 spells CASGRTGGSLGYGYTF. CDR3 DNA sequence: TGTGCCAGCGGGAGAACAGGGGGATCCCTTGGCTATGGCTACACCTTC.

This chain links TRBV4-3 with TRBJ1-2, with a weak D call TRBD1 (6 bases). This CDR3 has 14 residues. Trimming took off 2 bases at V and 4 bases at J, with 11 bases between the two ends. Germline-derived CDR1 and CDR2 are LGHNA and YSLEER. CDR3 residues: CASSQTQGSYGYTF. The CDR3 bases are TGCGCCAGCAGCCAAACCCAGGGGTCCTATGGCTACACCTTC.

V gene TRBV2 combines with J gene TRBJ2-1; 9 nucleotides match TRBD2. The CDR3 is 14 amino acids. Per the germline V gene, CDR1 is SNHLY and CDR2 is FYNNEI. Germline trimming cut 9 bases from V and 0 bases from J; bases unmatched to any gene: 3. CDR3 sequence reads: CARGSGSSYNEQFF. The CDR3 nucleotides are TGTGCCAGGGGTAGCGGGAGCTCCTACAATGAGCAGTTCTTC.

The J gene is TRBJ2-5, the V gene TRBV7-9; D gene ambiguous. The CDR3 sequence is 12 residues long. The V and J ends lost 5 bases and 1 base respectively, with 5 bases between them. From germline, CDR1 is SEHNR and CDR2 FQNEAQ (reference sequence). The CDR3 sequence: CASSPFQETQYF. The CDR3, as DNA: TGTGCCAGCAGCCCCTTCCAAGAGACCCAGTACTTC.

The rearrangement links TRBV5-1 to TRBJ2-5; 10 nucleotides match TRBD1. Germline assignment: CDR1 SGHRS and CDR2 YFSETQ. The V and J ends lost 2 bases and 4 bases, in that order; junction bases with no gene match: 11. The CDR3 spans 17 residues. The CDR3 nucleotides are TGCGCCAGCAGCTTAACTACCGGGACAGGGGCTTCAGAGACCCAGTACTTC. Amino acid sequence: CASSLTTGTGASETQYF.

CDR3 region: CASSPSGLAYYNEQFF. The CDR3 DNA follows: TGTGCCAGCAGCCCCTCGGGACTAGCGTACTACAATGAGCAGTTCTTC. The chain links TRBV11-3 to TRBJ2-1; 10 nucleotides align to TRBD2. Germline V lookup: CDR1 SGHNT, CDR2 YENEEA. The CDR3 spans 16 residues. The ends lost 5 bases at V and 3 bases at J; junction bases unmatched: 7.

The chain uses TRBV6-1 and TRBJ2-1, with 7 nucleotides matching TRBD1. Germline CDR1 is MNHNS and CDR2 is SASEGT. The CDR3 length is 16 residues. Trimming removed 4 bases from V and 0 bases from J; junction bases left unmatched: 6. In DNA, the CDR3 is TGTGCCAGCAGTGCGTCCCGGGACAGCTCCTACAATGAGCAGTTCTTC. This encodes CASSASRDSSYNEQFF.

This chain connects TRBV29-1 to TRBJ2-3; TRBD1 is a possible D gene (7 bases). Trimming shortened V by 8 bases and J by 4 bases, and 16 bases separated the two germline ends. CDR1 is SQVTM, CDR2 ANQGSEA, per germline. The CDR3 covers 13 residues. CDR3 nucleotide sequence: TGCAGCACCAGGGGGTGGAGGGCAGATACGCAGTATTTT. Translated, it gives CSTRGWRADTQYF.

CDR3 sequence reads: CASSLRSRENAYGYTF. DNA for the CDR3: TGTGCCAGCTCACTAAGAAGCCGGGAAAATGCCTATGGCTACACCTTC. The rearrangement links TRBV18 to TRBJ1-2, with unresolved D. The V end lost 4 bases, the J end lost 4 bases, and 19 bases lay between the germline ends. Germline V gene lookup returns CDR1 KGHSH and CDR2 LQKENI. The CDR3 is 16 residues long.

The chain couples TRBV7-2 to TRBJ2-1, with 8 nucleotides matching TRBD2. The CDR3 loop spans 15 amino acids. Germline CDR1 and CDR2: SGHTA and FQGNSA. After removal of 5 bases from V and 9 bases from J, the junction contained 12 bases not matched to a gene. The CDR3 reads CASSPVPSREAEQFF. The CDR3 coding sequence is TGTGCCAGCAGCCCGGTCCCATCGCGGGAGGCTGAGCAGTTCTTC. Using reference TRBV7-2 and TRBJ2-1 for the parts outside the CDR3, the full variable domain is GAGVSQSPSNKVTEKGKDVELRCDPISGHTALYWYRQSLGQGLEFLIYFQGNSAPDKSGLPSDRFSAERTGGSVSTLTIQRTQQEDSAVYLCASSPVPSREAEQFFGPGTRLTVL.

CDR3 loop: CASSPQTSGRANEQYF. The CDR3 DNA is TGCGCCAGCAGCCCACAGACTAGCGGGAGGGCGAACGAGCAGTACTTC. The chain employs TRBV4-3 and TRBJ2-7; 14 positions agree with TRBD2. CDR1 and CDR2 from the germline V gene are LGHNA and YSLEER. This CDR3 region has 16 residues. With V trimmed by 4 bases and J by 5 bases, 7 bases remained unmatched.

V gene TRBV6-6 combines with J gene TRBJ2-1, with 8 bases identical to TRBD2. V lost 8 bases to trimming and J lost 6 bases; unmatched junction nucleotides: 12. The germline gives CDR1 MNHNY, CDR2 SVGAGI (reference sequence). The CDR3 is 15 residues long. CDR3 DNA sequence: TGTGCCAGCCAAGTAGCGTACGGGAGGGGCAATGAGCAGTTCTTC. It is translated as CASQVAYGRGNEQFF.